The entry below gives a single TCR beta chain sequence along with its context. The sample belongs to a study of human T cells and chemical hapten exposure. Specified time point: patch test 3, about 24 weeks after DPC sensitization. Noted treatment: therapeutic diphenylcyclopropenone sensitization with weekly scalp DPC. Patches went on only after blood had been drawn each time. Trimming removed 4 bases from V and 5 bases from J, with 8 bases in between. Per the germline V gene, CDR1 is DFQATT and CDR2 is SNEGSKA (reference sequence). The CDR3 runs to 11 residues. The library put unique molecular identifiers onto individual cDNA molecules. A single record per CDR3 protein comes from TCRdb applying MiXCR to the RACE reads. The table shows about 190,000 distinct CDR3 sequences, with more than 20% occurring only once.

The TCR comes from a woman aged 40 to 55 with alopecia areata. Some clones in this sample may be carry-over from other donors' samples. The sequences come from whole blood, collected in connection with sensitization to the hapten diphenylcyclopropenone (DPC). The chain carries TRBV20-1 and TRBJ2-5; D gene uncertain. CDR3 sequence (DNA): TGCAGTGCTAAAATATCCGAGACCCAGTACTTC. Translated: CSAKISETQYF.